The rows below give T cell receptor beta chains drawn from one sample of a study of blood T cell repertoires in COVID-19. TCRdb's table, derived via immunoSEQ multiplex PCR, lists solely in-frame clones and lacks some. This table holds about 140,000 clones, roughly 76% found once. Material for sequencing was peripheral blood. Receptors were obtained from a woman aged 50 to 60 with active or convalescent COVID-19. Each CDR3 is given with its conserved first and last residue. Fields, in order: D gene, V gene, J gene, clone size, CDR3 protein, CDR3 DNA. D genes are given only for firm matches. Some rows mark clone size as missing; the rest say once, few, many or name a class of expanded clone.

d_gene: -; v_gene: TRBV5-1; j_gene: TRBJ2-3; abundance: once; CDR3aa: CASSLTGLTDTQYF; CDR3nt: TGCGCCAGCAGCTTGACAGGTCTCACAGATACGCAGTATTTT
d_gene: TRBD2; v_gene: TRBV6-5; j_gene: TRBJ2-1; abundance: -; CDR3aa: CASTVDSGIFNEQFF; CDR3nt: TGTGCCAGCACGGTGGATAGCGGGATATTCAATGAGCAGTTCTTC
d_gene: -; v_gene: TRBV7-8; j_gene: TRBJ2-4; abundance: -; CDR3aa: CASSVRGSLAKNIQYF; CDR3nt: TGTGCCAGCAGCGTCAGGGGCTCACTAGCCAAAAACATTCAGTACTTC
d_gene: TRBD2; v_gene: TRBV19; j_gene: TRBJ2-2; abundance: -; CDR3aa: CASSRPGSSGGNTGELFF; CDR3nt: TGTGCCAGTAGCCGACCGGGTTCTAGCGGGGGGAACACCGGGGAGCTGTTTTTT
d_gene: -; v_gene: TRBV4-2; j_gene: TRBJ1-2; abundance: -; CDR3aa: CASSQESRAAGYTF; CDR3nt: TGTGCCAGCAGCCAAGAGAGCAGGGCGGCTGGCTACACCTTC
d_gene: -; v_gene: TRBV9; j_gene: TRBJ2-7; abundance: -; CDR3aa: CASSVGLSSDYEQYF; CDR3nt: TGTGCCAGCAGCGTAGGTCTTAGCAGCGACTACGAGCAGTACTTC
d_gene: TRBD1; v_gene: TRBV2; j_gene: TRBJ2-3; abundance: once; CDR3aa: CASIQGISTDTQYF; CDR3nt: TGTGCCAGCATACAGGGGATTAGCACAGATACGCAGTATTTT
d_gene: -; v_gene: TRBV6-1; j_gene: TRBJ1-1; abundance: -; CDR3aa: CASSEVGGNTEAFF; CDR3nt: TGTGCCAGCAGTGAAGTAGGGGGAAACACTGAAGCTTTCTTT
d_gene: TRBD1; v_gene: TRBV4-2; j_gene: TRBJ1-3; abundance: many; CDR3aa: CASSHGQGGNTIYF; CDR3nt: TGTGCCAGCAGCCATGGACAGGGCGGAAACACCATATATTTT
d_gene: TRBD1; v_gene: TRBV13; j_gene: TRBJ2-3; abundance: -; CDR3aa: CASSLRQGSTTSTDTQYF; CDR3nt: TGTGCCAGCAGCCTTCGACAGGGGTCCACCACTAGCACAGATACGCAGTATTTT
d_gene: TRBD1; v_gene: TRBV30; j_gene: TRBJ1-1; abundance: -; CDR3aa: CAWSGQGSEAFF; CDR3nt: TGTGCCTGGAGTGGACAGGGTAGTGAAGCTTTCTTT
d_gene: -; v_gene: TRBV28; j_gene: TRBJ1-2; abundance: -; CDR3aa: CASSLSRTGYGYTF; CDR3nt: TGTGCCAGCAGTTTAAGCAGGACGGGATATGGCTACACCTTC
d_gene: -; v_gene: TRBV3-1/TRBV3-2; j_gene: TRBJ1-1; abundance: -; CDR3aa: CASSLGAGSLTEAFF; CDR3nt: TGTGCCAGCAGTCTGGGGGCAGGTAGCCTAACTGAAGCTTTCTTT
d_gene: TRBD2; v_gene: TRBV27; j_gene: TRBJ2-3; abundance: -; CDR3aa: CASSPQRLAASTDTQYF; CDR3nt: TGTGCCAGCAGTCCACAACGGCTAGCGGCTAGCACAGATACGCAGTATTTT
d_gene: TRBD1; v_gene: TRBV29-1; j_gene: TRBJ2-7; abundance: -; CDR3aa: CSVEGGGQGASWEQYF; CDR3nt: TGCAGCGTTGAAGGAGGGGGACAGGGGGCCAGTTGGGAGCAGTACTTC
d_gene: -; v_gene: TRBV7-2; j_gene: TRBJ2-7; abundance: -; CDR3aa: CASSPPGYEQYF; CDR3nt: TGTGCCAGCAGCCCTCCGGGCTACGAGCAGTACTTC
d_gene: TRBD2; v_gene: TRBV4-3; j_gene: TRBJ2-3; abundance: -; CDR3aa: CASSPGLAPSDTQYF; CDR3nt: TGCGCCAGCAGCCCTGGACTAGCCCCGTCGGATACGCAGTATTTT
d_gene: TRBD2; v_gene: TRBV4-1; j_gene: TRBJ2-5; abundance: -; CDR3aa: CASSQEGTSGGERTQYF; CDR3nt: TGCGCCAGCAGCCAAGAAGGGACTAGCGGGGGGGAGAGGACCCAGTACTTC
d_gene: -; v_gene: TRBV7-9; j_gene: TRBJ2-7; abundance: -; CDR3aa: CASTDPGIYEQYF; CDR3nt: TGTGCCAGCACGGACCCAGGCATATACGAGCAGTACTTC
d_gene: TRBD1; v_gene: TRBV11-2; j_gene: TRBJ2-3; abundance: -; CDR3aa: CASSPDRETDTQYF; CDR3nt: TGTGCCAGCAGCCCGGACAGGGAGACAGATACGCAGTATTTT
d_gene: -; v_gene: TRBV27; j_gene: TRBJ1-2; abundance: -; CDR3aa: CASSLSLGTQYGYTF; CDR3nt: TGTGCCAGCAGTTTATCCCTCGGGACACAGTATGGCTACACCTTC
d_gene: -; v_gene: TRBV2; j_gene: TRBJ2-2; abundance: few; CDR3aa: CAGRGSDTGELFF; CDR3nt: TGTGCCGGGAGGGGGAGTGACACCGGGGAGCTGTTTTTT
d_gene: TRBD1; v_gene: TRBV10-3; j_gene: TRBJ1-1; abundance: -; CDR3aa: CAIRETGGPEAFF; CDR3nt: TGTGCCATCAGAGAGACAGGGGGCCCTGAAGCTTTCTTT
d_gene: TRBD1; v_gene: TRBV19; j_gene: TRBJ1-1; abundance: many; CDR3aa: CASSIRGQGNTEAFF; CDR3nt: TGTGCCAGTAGTATACGAGGACAGGGGAACACTGAAGCTTTCTTT
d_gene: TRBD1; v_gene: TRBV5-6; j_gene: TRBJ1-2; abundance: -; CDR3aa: CASRNMRTGGSYGYTF; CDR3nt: TGTGCCAGCAGGAATATGCGGACAGGGGGCTCCTATGGCTACACCTTC
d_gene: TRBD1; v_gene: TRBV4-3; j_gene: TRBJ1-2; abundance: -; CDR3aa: CASSQEVTGNYGYTF; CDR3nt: TGCGCCAGCAGCCAGGAGGTGACAGGGAACTATGGCTACACCTTC
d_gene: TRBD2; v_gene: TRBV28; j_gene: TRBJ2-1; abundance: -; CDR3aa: CASSLAGKYYEQFF; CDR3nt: TGTGCCAGCAGTCTAGCGGGCAAGTATTATGAGCAGTTCTTC
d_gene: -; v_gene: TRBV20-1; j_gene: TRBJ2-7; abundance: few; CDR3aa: CSASDILSSHEQYF; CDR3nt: TGCAGTGCTAGTGACATATTGAGCTCCCACGAGCAGTACTTC
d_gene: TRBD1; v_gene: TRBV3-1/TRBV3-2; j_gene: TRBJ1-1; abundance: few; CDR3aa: CASSSPGTGPPEAFF; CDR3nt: TGTGCCAGCAGCTCCCCCGGGACAGGGCCACCTGAAGCTTTCTTT
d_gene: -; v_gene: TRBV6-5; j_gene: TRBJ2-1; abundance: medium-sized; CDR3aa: CASSTSSSNEQFF; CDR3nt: TGTGCCAGCAGCACTAGCAGCAGCAATGAGCAGTTCTTC
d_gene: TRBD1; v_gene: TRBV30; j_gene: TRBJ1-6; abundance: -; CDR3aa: CAWSLDRGNSPLHF; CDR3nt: TGTGCCTGGAGCCTTGACAGGGGTAATTCACCCCTCCACTTT
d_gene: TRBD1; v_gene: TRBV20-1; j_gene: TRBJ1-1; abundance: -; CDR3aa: CSAPGGEAFF; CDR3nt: TGCAGTGCTCCAGGGGGTGAAGCTTTCTTT
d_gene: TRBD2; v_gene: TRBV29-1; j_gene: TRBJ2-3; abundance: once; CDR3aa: CSAESGANTDTQYF; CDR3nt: TGCAGCGCCGAGAGCGGGGCAAACACAGATACGCAGTATTTT
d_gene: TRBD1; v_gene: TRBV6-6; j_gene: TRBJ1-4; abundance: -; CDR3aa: CASRDRQGLGEKLFF; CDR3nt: TGTGCCAGCAGAGACCGACAGGGTCTTGGGGAAAAACTGTTTTTT
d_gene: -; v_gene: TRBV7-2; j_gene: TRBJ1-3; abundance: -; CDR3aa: CASSSQGLGNTIYF; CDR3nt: TGTGCCAGCAGCTCTCAGGGTCTGGGAAACACCATATATTTT
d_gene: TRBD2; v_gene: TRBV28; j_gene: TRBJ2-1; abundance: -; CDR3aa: CASIFSGSVDEQFF; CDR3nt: TGTGCCAGCATCTTTAGCGGGAGCGTCGATGAGCAGTTCTTC
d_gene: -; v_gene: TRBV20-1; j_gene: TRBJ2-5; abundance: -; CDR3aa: CSAGSVETQYF; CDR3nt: TGCAGTGCTGGGAGCGTGGAGACCCAGTACTTC
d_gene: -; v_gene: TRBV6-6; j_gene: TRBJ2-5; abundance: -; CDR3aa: CASTVGAGETQYF; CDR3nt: TGTGCCAGCACGGTTGGGGCTGGCGAGACCCAGTACTTC
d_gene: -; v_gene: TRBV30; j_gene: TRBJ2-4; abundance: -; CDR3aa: CAWSEYRGLAKNIQYF; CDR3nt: TGTGCCTGGAGTGAGTATAGAGGGCTGGCCAAAAACATTCAGTACTTC
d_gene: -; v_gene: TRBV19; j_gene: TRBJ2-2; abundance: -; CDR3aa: CASRSGTRDTGELFF; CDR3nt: TGTGCCAGTAGGTCGGGTACTAGGGACACCGGGGAGCTGTTTTTT
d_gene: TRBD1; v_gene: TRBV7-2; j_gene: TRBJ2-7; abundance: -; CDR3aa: CASSLGGGQGAGGQYF; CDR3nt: TGTGCCAGCAGCTTAGGAGGCGGACAGGGGGCCGGGGGGCAGTACTTC
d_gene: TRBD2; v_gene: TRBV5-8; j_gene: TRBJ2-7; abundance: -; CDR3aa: CASSLRNSGGVEQYF; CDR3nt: TGTGCCAGCAGCTTGCGGAATAGCGGGGGGGTCGAGCAGTACTTC
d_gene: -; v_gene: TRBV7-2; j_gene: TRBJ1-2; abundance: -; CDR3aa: CASSFPRGGRSYGYTF; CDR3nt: TGTGCCAGCAGCTTTCCTCGGGGAGGACGGAGCTATGGCTACACCTTC
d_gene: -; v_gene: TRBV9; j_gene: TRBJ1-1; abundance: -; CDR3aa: CASSPGGAATEAFF; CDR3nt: TGTGCCAGCAGCCCGGGGGGGGCGGCCACTGAAGCTTTCTTT
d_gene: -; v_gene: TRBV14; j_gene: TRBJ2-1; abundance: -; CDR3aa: CASSQGESEQFF; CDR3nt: TGTGCCAGCAGCCAAGGAGAATCTGAGCAGTTCTTC
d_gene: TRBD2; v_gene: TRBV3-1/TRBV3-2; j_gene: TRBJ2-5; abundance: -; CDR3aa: CASSPVLAGGRETQYF; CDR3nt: TGTGCCAGCAGCCCTGTACTAGCGGGAGGCCGAGAGACCCAGTACTTC
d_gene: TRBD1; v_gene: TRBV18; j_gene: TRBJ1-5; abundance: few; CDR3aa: CASSRQGPKNQPQHF; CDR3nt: TGTGCCAGCTCTCGACAGGGGCCGAAAAATCAGCCCCAGCATTTT
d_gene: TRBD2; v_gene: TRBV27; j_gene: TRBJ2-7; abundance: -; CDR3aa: CASSLAGGPYEQYF; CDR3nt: TGTGCCAGCAGTTTAGCGGGAGGGCCCTACGAGCAGTACTTC
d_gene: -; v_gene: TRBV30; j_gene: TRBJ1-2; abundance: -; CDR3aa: CAWSVQGDYGYTF; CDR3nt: TGTGCCTGGAGTGTACAAGGGGACTATGGCTACACCTTC
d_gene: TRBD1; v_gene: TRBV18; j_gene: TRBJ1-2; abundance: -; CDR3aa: CASSHPTGQDGYTF; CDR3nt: TGTGCCAGCTCACACCCGACGGGACAGGATGGCTACACCTTC
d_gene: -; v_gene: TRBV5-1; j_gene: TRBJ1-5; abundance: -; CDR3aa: CASSLDSSNQPQHF; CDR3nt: TGCGCCAGCAGCTTGGACAGTAGCAATCAGCCCCAGCATTTT
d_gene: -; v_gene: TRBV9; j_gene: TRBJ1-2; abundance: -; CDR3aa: CASSAVRGGYTF; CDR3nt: TGTGCCAGCAGCGCGGTCCGGGGAGGCTACACCTTC
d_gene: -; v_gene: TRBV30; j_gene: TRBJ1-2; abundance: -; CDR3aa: CAWSRGIGYGYTF; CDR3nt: TGTGCCTGGAGTCGGGGGATCGGCTATGGCTACACCTTC
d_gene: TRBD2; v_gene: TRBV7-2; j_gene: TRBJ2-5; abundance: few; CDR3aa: CASSLTSGRSETQYF; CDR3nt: TGTGCCAGCAGCTTGACTAGCGGGAGAAGTGAGACCCAGTACTTC
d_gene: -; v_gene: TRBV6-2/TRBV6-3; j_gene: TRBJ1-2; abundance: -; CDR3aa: CASSYPSDRRGGYTF; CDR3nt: TGTGCCAGCAGTTACCCCTCGGACCGTCGGGGTGGCTACACCTTC
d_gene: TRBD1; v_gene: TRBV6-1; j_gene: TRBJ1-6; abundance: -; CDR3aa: CASSELRTGNSPLHF; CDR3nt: TGTGCCAGCAGTGAACTCCGGACAGGGAATTCACCCCTCCACTTT
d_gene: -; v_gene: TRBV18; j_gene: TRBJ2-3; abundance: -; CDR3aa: CASTLSGWGTTDTQYF; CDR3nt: TGTGCCAGCACGTTGAGCGGTTGGGGAACAACAGATACGCAGTATTTT
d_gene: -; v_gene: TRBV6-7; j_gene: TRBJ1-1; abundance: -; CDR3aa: CASSYPQNTEAFF; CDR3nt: TGTGCCAGCAGTTACCCCCAGAACACTGAAGCTTTCTTT
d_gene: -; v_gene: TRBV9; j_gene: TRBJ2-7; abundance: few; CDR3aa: CASSGRTDDYEQYF; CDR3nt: TGTGCCAGCAGCGGACGGACAGATGACTACGAGCAGTACTTC
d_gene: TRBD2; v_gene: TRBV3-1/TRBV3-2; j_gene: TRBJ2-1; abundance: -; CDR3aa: CASSLGGASGGAGSVQFF; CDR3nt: TGTGCCAGCAGCCTGGGAGGGGCTAGCGGGGGGGCTGGATCAGTTCAGTTCTTC